This is a list of T cell receptor beta chains from one sample in a study of shared clonotypes between healthy human individuals. Libraries were prepared by immunoSEQ multiplex PCR; TCRdb keeps only in-frame clonotypes and omits some of them. The data contain under 2,000,000 clones, 85% to 95% of them singletons. Sequencing was carried out using naive CD8+ T cells sorted from blood. These receptors were taken from a man aged 18 to 35 in good health. Both conserved end residues are part of each CDR3. D genes are given only for firm matches. The listing skips clone size in some rows; elsewhere it reads once, few, many or a size class.

>NA|TRBV19|TRBJ1-1|once
TGTGCCAGTAGTATAGATGTGGGATCAACTTTAGAAGCTTTCTTT
CASSIDVGSTLEAFF
>NA|TRBV27|TRBJ2-2|NA
TGTGCCACCGGCCCCTCCGGGGAGCTGTTTTTT
CATGPSGELFF
>TRBD1|TRBV11-2|TRBJ2-7|once
TGTGCCAGCAGCAATGCCGGGACAGGGGGGTACGAGCAGTACTTC
CASSNAGTGGYEQYF
>TRBD1|TRBV12-5|TRBJ2-7|NA
TGTGCTAGTGGTGGAATGACAGGGTGGTTTGACTACGAGCAGTACTTC
CASGGMTGWFDYEQYF
>NA|TRBV6-5|TRBJ2-7|NA
TGTGCCAGCAGTTACTCCGGGGGGCGCGAGCAGTACTTC
CASSYSGGREQYF
>NA|TRBV7-8|TRBJ1-6|NA
TGTGCCAGCAGCTTAGGGTTTGATTCACCCCTCCACTTT
CASSLGFDSPLHF
>NA|TRBV4-1|TRBJ2-7|NA
TGCGCCAGCAGCCAAGAGCCGGGAGCAGGCTACGAGCAGTACTTC
CASSQEPGAGYEQYF
>NA|TRBV10-3|TRBJ2-7|once
TGTGCCATCAGTGAGTCTTCGGGATTAGCCTACGAGCAGTACTTC
CAISESSGLAYEQYF
>TRBD1|TRBV9|TRBJ1-1|NA
TGTGCCAGCAGCGTGGGACAGGGGTCTACTGAAGCTTTCTTT
CASSVGQGSTEAFF
>TRBD1|TRBV6-5|TRBJ1-2|NA
TGTGCCAGCAGTTCGGGACAGAACTATGGCTACACCTTC
CASSSGQNYGYTF
>TRBD1|TRBV27|TRBJ1-5|NA
TGTGCCAGCAGCCACAACAGGGGCAGGCAAATGGATCAGCCCCAGCATTTT
CASSHNRGRQMDQPQHF
>NA|TRBV5-4|TRBJ1-1|once
TGTGCCAGCAGCTTGGAAGCGGGGTTGACTGAAGCTTTCTTT
CASSLEAGLTEAFF
>NA|TRBV2|TRBJ1-4|NA
TGTGCCAGCAGGGACAGTAATAATGAAAAACTGTTTTTT
CASRDSNNEKLFF
>NA|TRBV9|TRBJ2-7|NA
TGTGCCAGCAGCGGGGCCCTGGACAACCATCTTGAGGAGCAGTACTTC
CASSGALDNHLEEQYF
>TRBD2|TRBV9|TRBJ2-1|NA
TGTGCCAGCAGCGCGGGAGGGGCCCCGGGCGATGAGCAGTTCTTC
CASSAGGAPGDEQFF
>NA|TRBV2|TRBJ2-7|NA
TGTGCCAACTTGGAGGGGGCCGAGCAGTACTTC
CANLEGAEQYF
>NA|TRBV2|TRBJ1-3|NA
TGTGCCAGCAGCGCGGGATCTAACTCTGGAAACACCATATATTTT
CASSAGSNSGNTIYF
>NA|TRBV27|TRBJ2-3|NA
TGTGCCAGCAGTTTATCGGGGCAATGGGATACGCAGTATTTT
CASSLSGQWDTQYF
>TRBD2|TRBV29-1|TRBJ2-2|NA
TGCAGCGTAGCGACTAGCGGGAGTACCGGGGAGCTGTTTTTT
CSVATSGSTGELFF
>TRBD1|TRBV4-1|TRBJ2-4|NA
TGCGCCAGCAGCCAAGTCGGCCAGGGGGTAATCATTCAGTACTTC
CASSQVGQGVIIQYF
>NA|TRBV2|TRBJ1-2|NA
TGTGCCAGCAGTGAAGCTGCGGTGACTAACTATGGCTACACCTTC
CASSEAAVTNYGYTF
>NA|TRBV25-1|TRBJ1-4|NA
TGTGCCAGCAGTGAATTTGGGGTTTACGAAAAACTGTTTTTT
CASSEFGVYEKLFF
>NA|TRBV9|TRBJ2-1|NA
TGTGCCAGCAGTCGGACGCCACCGAGCTCCTACAATGAGCAGTTCTTC
CASSRTPPSSYNEQFF
>NA|TRBV30|TRBJ2-2|NA
TGTGCCTGGGACCCGGTGGGAACCGGGGAGCTGTTTTTT
CAWDPVGTGELFF
>NA|TRBV29-1|TRBJ1-2|once
TGCAGCGCCCACCGGGACGAATTTAATGGCTACACCTTC
CSAHRDEFNGYTF
>TRBD2|TRBV10-1|TRBJ2-3|NA
TGCGCCAGCAGTGAGCTTAGCGGGGGCGCAGATACGCAGTATTTT
CASSELSGGADTQYF
>TRBD2|TRBV9|TRBJ2-2|NA
TGTGCCAGCAGCGGGAGACTAGCGGGGGACTCGAACACCGGGGAGCTGTTTTTT
CASSGRLAGDSNTGELFF
>TRBD2|TRBV6-5|TRBJ2-7|once
TGTGCCAGCAGTTACGCGGCTAGCGGGAGCTCCTACGAGCAGTACTTC
CASSYAASGSSYEQYF
>NA|TRBV7-8|TRBJ2-7|NA
TGTGCCAGCAGCTTTGCAGGCTCCTACGAGCAGTACTTC
CASSFAGSYEQYF
>NA|TRBV28|TRBJ2-7|NA
TGTGCCAGCAGTCCCTCTGGGAGCTACGAGCAGTACTTC
CASSPSGSYEQYF
>NA|TRBV5-6|TRBJ2-7|once
TGTGCCAGCAGCTCGACAGGGACTCTGCACGAGCAGTACTTC
CASSSTGTLHEQYF
>NA|TRBV5-1|TRBJ1-3|NA
TGCGCCAGCAGCTCCCAGGGGCATCATGAAGACACCATATATTTT
CASSSQGHHEDTIYF
>NA|TRBV5-4|TRBJ2-1|NA
TGTGCCAGCAGCTTGGCGGAGGGCGGTAAGGATGAGCAGTTCTTC
CASSLAEGGKDEQFF
>NA|TRBV4-3|TRBJ2-7|NA
TGCGCCAGCAGCCAAGAACATATCCCTGGCGGAGCCTACGAGCAGTACTTC
CASSQEHIPGGAYEQYF
>TRBD1|TRBV9|TRBJ2-5|NA
TGTGCCAGCAGCGATGGACAGGGGTACCAAGAGACCCAGTACTTC
CASSDGQGYQETQYF
>NA|TRBV18|TRBJ1-1|NA
TGTGCCAGCTCCCTAGCTGGGGGGACTGAAGCTTTCTTT
CASSLAGGTEAFF
>TRBD2|TRBV11-2|TRBJ2-3|NA
TGTGCCAGCAGCTCCCCGGGGGGATCCGCAGATACGCAGTATTTT
CASSSPGGSADTQYF
>TRBD2|TRBV5-1|TRBJ2-7|NA
TGCGCCAGCAGCTTACTAGCGGGAGGTCTTAGCTACGAGCAGTACTTC
CASSLLAGGLSYEQYF
>NA|TRBV30|TRBJ2-7|NA
TGTGCCTGGTCCTTTGAGCGGGCAGGGGCCTTTAGGAACGAGCAGTACTTC
CAWSFERAGAFRNEQYF
>NA|TRBV19|TRBJ1-2|NA
TGTGCCAGTAGTACCGGGACAATCTATGGCTACACCTTC
CASSTGTIYGYTF
>NA|TRBV7-9|TRBJ2-3|NA
TGTGCCAGCCAGCCCCCTAGCACAGATACGCAGTATTTT
CASQPPSTDTQYF
>NA|TRBV19|TRBJ2-1|NA
TGTGCCAGTAGTCTCCCAGGGAATGAGCAGTTCTTC
CASSLPGNEQFF
>NA|TRBV27|TRBJ2-5|NA
TGTGCCAGCAGTTTATGGGGGAGCAGCAAAGAGACCCAGTACTTC
CASSLWGSSKETQYF
>NA|TRBV7-9|TRBJ2-7|NA
TGTGCCAGCAACATTAAGGGGGGAGCCTACGAGCAGTACTTC
CASNIKGGAYEQYF
>TRBD2|TRBV19|TRBJ2-3|NA
TGTGCCAGTAGTATCTTCCCTAGCGGGGGGGAGATGAATACGCAGTATTTT
CASSIFPSGGEMNTQYF
>NA|TRBV11-3|TRBJ2-5|NA
TGTGCCAGCAGCTTAGCGGGCGGTCTGGGGACCCAGTACTTC
CASSLAGGLGTQYF
>NA|TRBV28|TRBJ2-5|NA
TGTGCCAGCAGGGATCCGGGAGAGACCCAGTACTTC
CASRDPGETQYF